This record covers a single T cell receptor beta chain. The antigen is unknown. This entry comes from a study of shared clonotypes between healthy human individuals. Study information: Three CD4 naive, three CD4 memory, two CD8 naive and one CD8 memory plate were used per donor. General study results and limits: Naive subsets typically showed greater estimated richness than memory subsets.

Source study methods: Without quality scores, immunoSEQ junctional reads could not be filtered like full-length reads. Some clones are missing from TCRdb's copy, which holds only in-frame ones; the method was immunoSEQ multiplex PCR. Clone size and V and J calls were adopted from that table, with D and trimming inferred from the DNA. The sample carries about 1.1 million clones, 78% recorded once. CDR1 and CDR2 from the germline V gene are MNHNY and SVGAGI (reference sequence). Trimming took off 2 bases at V and 6 bases at J, with 20 bases between the two ends. This CDR3 contains 16 residues. The TCR comes from a man between 18 and 35 years old in good health. Some clones in this sample may be carry-over from other donors' samples. V is TRBV6-6 and J is TRBJ2-7; tentatively, D is TRBD2 (6 bases). The sample was memory CD4+ T cells from PBMCs. As for subset: CD45RA-negative fraction. CDR3 sequence reads: CASSYEGRGEGGEQYF. The DNA of the CDR3 is TGTGCCAGCAGTTACGAGGGGCGGGGCGAAGGCGGCGAGCAGTACTTC.